This T cell receptor beta chain was captured by sequencing in a study of cytomegalovirus exposure and HLA in healthy donors. Germline V lookup: CDR1 MNHNS, CDR2 SASEGT. This CDR3 comprises 15 residues. V trimming: 6 bases; J trimming: 5 bases; junction bases outside the gene matches: 7. The PCR made use of 60 Vbeta and 13 Jbeta primers. Assay: immunoSEQ multiplex PCR; the TCRdb copy retains only in-frame clones and omits some. The sample carries roughly 99,000 clones, over 65% recorded once. The V and J genes are TRBV6-1 and TRBJ2-5, with 12 bases lining up with TRBD1. The TCR sequence derives from a male donor in good health and CMV-seronegative. The sample taken for sequencing was PBMCs. CDR3 sequence reads: CASRSGTGGFETQYF. The CDR3 nucleotides are TGTGCCAGCAGATCCGGGACAGGGGGCTTCGAGACCCAGTACTTC.